Shown below are 23 T cell receptor beta chains from a single sample sequenced in a study of blood T cell repertoires in COVID-19. Sequenced by immunoSEQ multiplex PCR; TCRdb stores in-frame clones only, minus some. The table shows some 200,000 clones, with 70% to 90% occurring only once. The sample taken for sequencing was PBMCs or T cells enriched from blood (not recorded which). These receptor sequences come from a woman aged 45-60 years in a cohort exposed to, infected with or recovered from COVID-19 (not recorded which).

In its sample, this clone was seen once. Other DNA sequences within the sample encode an identical CDR3. V gene TRBV18 combines with J gene TRBJ1-5; D ambiguous. The CDR3 is 13 amino acids. The germline V gene encodes CDR1 KGHSH and CDR2 LQKENI. The V end lost 3 bases, the J end lost 4 bases, and 7 bases lay between the germline ends. CDR3 protein: CASSPDRNQPQHF. The DNA of the CDR3 is TGTGCCAGCTCACCCGATAGAAATCAGCCCCAGCATTTT.

V is TRBV5-1 and J is TRBJ2-5; the match to TRBD2 covers 8 bases. Trimming took 2 bases from V and 4 from J; bases not matched to a gene: 7. Per the germline V gene, CDR1 is SGHRS and CDR2 is YFSETQ. The CDR3 loop spans 15 amino acids. CDR3 amino acids: CASSFTPGTRETQYF. The DNA of the CDR3 is TGCGCCAGCAGCTTTACCCCAGGGACTAGAGAGACCCAGTACTTC.

The gene calls are TRBV5-6 and TRBJ1-2; D is perhaps TRBD1 (6 bases). There are 18 residues in the CDR3. The V end was cut by 4 bases, the J end by 0 bases, with 22 bases between. Germline V gene lookup returns CDR1 SGHDT and CDR2 YYEEEE. The CDR3 protein is CASSPWGAGENPNYGYTF. CDR3 DNA: TGTGCCAGCAGCCCCTGGGGCGCAGGGGAGAACCCTAACTATGGCTACACCTTC.

The chain carries TRBV5-8 and TRBJ2-7; 7 nucleotides line up with TRBD1. J gave up 3 bases and V 4 bases, and 7 bases lay outside the gene matches. CDR3 length equals 14 residues. Germline CDR1 reads SGHTS; CDR2 reads YDEGEE. The CDR3 DNA follows: TGTGCCAGCAGCATCGGGACAGAGGACTACGAGCAGTACTTC. Its translation is CASSIGTEDYEQYF.

This clone has just one count. The V gene is TRBV11-2, the J gene TRBJ2-2; 11 nucleotides line up with TRBD2. V was clipped by 5 bases and J by 4 bases; unmatched bases: 3. CDR3 length: 15 residues. The germline CDR1 and CDR2 sequences are SGHAT and FQNNGV. CDR3 sequence reads: CASSRLAGGTGELFF. The CDR3 DNA sequence: TGTGCCAGCAGCCGTCTAGCGGGGGGCACCGGGGAGCTGTTTTTT.

V is TRBV30 and J is TRBJ2-5; D is unclear. Germline V CDR1 and CDR2: GTSNPN, SVGIG (reference sequence). Trimming stripped 0 bases from V and 7 bases from J, with 9 bases between. This CDR3 has 12 amino acids. CDR3 in amino acids: CAWSVGVGTQYF. The DNA for the CDR3 is TGTGCCTGGAGTGTTGGTGTCGGGACCCAGTACTTC.

This clone was counted a single time. V and J are TRBV6-5 and TRBJ1-1, with a possible D match to TRBD1 (6 bases). The CDR3 has 11 amino acids. Germline assignment: CDR1 MNHEY and CDR2 SVGAGI. Trimming pared 10 bases from V and 4 bases from J, leaving 10 bases between. The CDR3 region is CAIQGITEAFF. CDR3 coding DNA: TGTGCCATTCAGGGGATCACTGAAGCTTTCTTT.

The V gene is TRBV20-1, the J gene TRBJ2-3, with a weak D call TRBD1 (6 bases). Germline lookup yields CDR1 DFQATT and CDR2 SNEGSKA (reference sequence). V was clipped by 6 bases and J by 2 bases, with 15 bases between them. This CDR3 has 14 amino acids. The CDR3 loop is CSASWDKNTDTQYF. CDR3 coding DNA: TGCAGTGCAAGTTGGGACAAGAACACAGATACGCAGTATTTT.

The V gene is TRBV9, the J gene TRBJ1-2; D perhaps matches TRBD1 (5 bases). With 4 bases removed from V and 4 bases from J, the gap between germline ends came to 14 bases. In germline, CDR1 is SGDLS, CDR2 YYNGEE. The CDR3 contains 14 residues. In DNA, the CDR3 is TGTGCCAGCAGCACCGAAGACAGCCTCTATGGCTACACCTTC. Its translation is CASSTEDSLYGYTF.

V gene TRBV3-1 (or the pseudogene TRBV3-2) combines with J gene TRBJ2-7; possible D gene TRBD2, 6 bases. The germline gives CDR1 LGHDT, CDR2 YNNKEL (reference sequence). V lost 3 bases and J lost 4, with 13 bases in between. CDR3 length: 14 amino acids. The CDR3 spells CASSQPGGLYEQYF. CDR3 in DNA: TGTGCCAGCAGCCAGCCTGGAGGGCTTTACGAGCAGTACTTC.

In this sample, this clone turned up once. The chain employs TRBV7-9 and TRBJ1-1; D gene unclear. V dropped 4 bases and J dropped 7 bases, with 28 bases sitting between them. In germline, CDR1 is SEHNR, CDR2 FQNEAQ (reference sequence). This CDR3 has 18 amino acids. The CDR3 loop is CASSSSRAGSRLAFEAFF. The CDR3, as DNA: TGTGCCAGCAGCTCCTCTCGCGCGGGGTCGCGTTTGGCGTTTGAAGCTTTCTTT.

This chain links TRBV25-1 with TRBJ1-1; D might be TRBD1 (6 bases). CDR3 length equals 14 residues. From germline, CDR1 is MGHDK and CDR2 SYGVNS. Trimming took off 5 bases at V and 5 bases at J, with 15 bases between the two ends. The CDR3 sequence is CASSSTGLGTEAFF. In DNA form, the CDR3 reads TGTGCCAGCAGTTCCACAGGGCTGGGGACTGAAGCTTTCTTT.

The chain joins TRBV5-4 to TRBJ1-1; no definite D call. CDR3 length: 13 amino acids. Trimming removed 2 bases at V and 1 base at J, with 6 bases between. Germline CDR1 and CDR2: SGHNT and YYREEE (reference sequence). Here the CDR3 reads CASSFGRNTEAFF. The CDR3 nucleotides read TGTGCCAGCAGCTTTGGGAGGAACACTGAAGCTTTCTTT. Full variable domain (missing parts from reference TRBV5-4 and TRBJ1-1): ETGVTQSPTHLIKTRGQQVTLRCSSQSGHNTVSWYQQALGQGPQFIFQYYREEENGRGNFPPRFSGLQFPNYSSELNVNALELDDSALYLCASSFGRNTEAFFGQGTRLTVV.

Of note for this clone: Other DNA sequences of this sample code for an identical CDR3. V and J are TRBV9 and TRBJ1-6, with TRBD1 matching 9 bases. The germline V gene has CDR1 SGDLS and CDR2 YYNGEE. V trimming: 0 bases; J trimming: 7 bases; junction bases outside the gene matches: 2. The CDR3 length is 15 residues. CDR3 sequence (DNA): TGTGCCAGCAGCGTAGGGACAGGGGTAAATTCACCCCTCCACTTT. Translated, it gives CASSVGTGVNSPLHF.

The chain links TRBV18 to TRBJ1-5; 9 bases match TRBD1. The CDR3 runs 16 residues. V lost 2 bases, J lost 2 bases, and 4 bases stayed unmatched. The germline V gene has CDR1 KGHSH and CDR2 LQKENI. CDR3 coding DNA: TGTGCCAGCTCACCAATGACAGGGGGAGGCAATCAGCCCCAGCATTTT. It yields the protein CASSPMTGGGNQPQHF.

This chain joins TRBV28 and TRBJ1-6; TRBD1 might be the D (6 bases). Trimming took 5 bases from V and 7 from J, leaving 15 bases between them. This CDR3 has 15 residues. The germline CDR1 and CDR2 sequences are MDHEN and SYDVKM. The CDR3, as DNA: TGTGCCAGCAGTGATCCCGGGCAGGGGAATTCACCCCTCCACTTT. It yields the protein CASSDPGQGNSPLHF.

The gene calls are TRBV5-5 and TRBJ1-1; 7 positions agree with TRBD1. The trim removed 0 bases at V and 4 bases at J, leaving 6 bases unmatched. Germline V gene sequence: CDR1 SGHKS, CDR2 YYEKEE (reference sequence). The CDR3 has 15 residues. The CDR3 region has the DNA TGTGCCAGCAGCTTGGGCAGGGGGGATGGCACTGAAGCTTTCTTT. Protein product: CASSLGRGDGTEAFF.

The chain has TRBV28 and TRBJ2-4, with 8 positions matching TRBD1. This CDR3 region has 14 residues. V trimming: 4 bases; J trimming: 8 bases; junction bases outside the gene matches: 7. Per the germline V gene, CDR1 is MDHEN and CDR2 is SYDVKM. The CDR3 reads CASSYQGAGHIQYF. In nucleotides, the CDR3 is TGTGCCAGCAGTTACCAGGGGGCTGGTCACATTCAGTACTTC.

This chain uses TRBV28 with TRBJ2-7, with D possibly matching TRBD2 (7 bases). Germline values: CDR1 MDHEN, CDR2 SYDVKM. This CDR3 has 15 amino acids. The V end was cut by 2 bases, the J end by 0 bases, with 11 bases between. For the CDR3, the DNA is TGTGCCAGCAGTTTAAGGGGAGGGGGCTCCTACGAGCAGTACTTC. It specifies CASSLRGGGSYEQYF.

The V call is TRBV6-1, the J call TRBJ2-5; 11 bases fit TRBD2. Germline V gives CDR1 MNHNS, CDR2 SASEGT. There are 18 residues in the CDR3. Trimming took 1 base from V and 3 from J; bases not matched to a gene: 10. CDR3 amino acids: CASSEGLLAGGSKETQYF. The CDR3 DNA sequence: TGTGCCAGCAGTGAAGGGTTGCTAGCGGGGGGTTCAAAAGAGACCCAGTACTTC.

J is TRBJ1-6 and V is TRBV30; the match to TRBD1 covers 7 bases. Unmatched junction bases numbered 8, after V lost 1 base and J lost 11 bases. The CDR3 loop spans 14 amino acids. The germline CDR1 and CDR2 sequences are GTSNPN and SVGIG (reference sequence). CDR3 DNA: TGTGCCTGGAGTGCAACAGGGGCCTCGACACCCCTCCACTTT. It yields the protein CAWSATGASTPLHF.

The chain links TRBV9 to TRBJ1-2; a possible D gene is TRBD1 (6 bases). V lost 2 bases, J lost 4 bases, and 12 bases lay in between. CDR1 and CDR2 (germline): SGDLS, YYNGEE. This CDR3 is 14 amino acids long. CDR3 sequence (DNA): TGTGCCAGCAGCGTGAATGAACAGGGCTATGGCTACACCTTC. It translates to CASSVNEQGYGYTF.

The rearrangement links TRBV9 to TRBJ1-6, with D possibly being TRBD1 (6 bases). CDR1 and CDR2 from the germline V gene are SGDLS and YYNGEE. The CDR3 is made up of 16 amino acids. Trimming removed 3 bases at V and 1 base at J, with 11 bases between. The DNA for the CDR3 is TGTGCCAGCAGCGAAGGGGGGGAGTCCTATAATTCACCCCTCCACTTT. Its protein product is CASSEGGESYNSPLHF.